Listed below are T cell receptor beta chains from one sample, sequenced in a study of vaccination and CD4 T cells after COVID-19. From the PCR reads, TCRdb called clonotypes with MiXCR, one entry per CDR3 protein. The data show tens of thousands of distinct CDR3 sequences, with about 39% seen just once and about 5% held by the top ten. Antigens of these TCRs are unknown. Material: CD4+ T cells from blood, cultured in vitro, obtained before SARS-CoV-2 vaccination. These TCRs come from a human donor who had recovered from COVID-19. Both conserved end residues are part of each CDR3. The D gene is left open where the match is weak. The size field is filled for only some rows; it gives once, few, many or a size class.

d_gene	v_gene	abundance	j_gene	CDR3nt	CDR3aa
TRBD1	TRBV7-2	few	TRBJ2-5	TGTGCCAGCAGCTTAGTTGCGGGACAGGTCGTCGCGACCCAGTACTTC	CASSLVAGQVVATQYF
.	TRBV6-2/TRBV6-3	.	TRBJ2-7	TGTGCCAGCAGTCCCCTCCACGAGCAGTACTTC	CASSPLHEQYF
TRBD1	TRBV6-2/TRBV6-3	few	TRBJ1-3	TGTGCCAGCAGCTGGGGAGGACAGGGACGGCGAACTGGAAACACCATATATTTT	CASSWGGQGRRTGNTIYF
TRBD1	TRBV27	few	TRBJ2-2	TGTGCCAGCAGACCGGGACAGGCGAACACCGGGGAGCTGTTTTTT	CASRPGQANTGELFF
.	TRBV25-1	.	TRBJ1-1	TGTGCCAGCAGCCGACTGGGTGAAGCTTTCTTT	CASSRLGEAFF
TRBD1	TRBV5-4	.	TRBJ2-1	TGTGCCAGCAGGGCAGGGACAGGGCGGTACAATGAGCAGTTCTTC	CASRAGTGRYNEQFF
TRBD1	TRBV6-4	.	TRBJ2-2	TGTGCCAGCAGTTCCATTCCACAGGGGGCTGGCGGGGAGCTGTTTTTT	CASSSIPQGAGGELFF
TRBD1	TRBV5-1	.	TRBJ1-1	TGCGCCAGCAGACCGCGGGACAGGGGCGACAACACTGAAGCTTTCTTT	CASRPRDRGDNTEAFF
.	TRBV20-1	.	TRBJ1-2	TGCAGTGCGGGGAGAGATGGCTACACCTTC	CSAGRDGYTF
TRBD1	TRBV15	.	TRBJ2-5	TGTGCCACCAGCAGAGATAGGGGGACAGGGGCGGCCCAGTACTTC	CATSRDRGTGAAQYF
.	TRBV6-2/TRBV6-3	.	TRBJ2-5	TGTGCCAGCAGTGACTTGAAGGACTATCAAGAGACCCAGTACTTC	CASSDLKDYQETQYF
.	TRBV7-2	.	TRBJ2-7	TGTGCCAGCAGCTTGAGTCCAGCCACACCTAAAGAGCAGTACTTC	CASSLSPATPKEQYF
.	TRBV11-2	.	TRBJ2-7	TGTGCCAGCAGCTTAGTACGGCTAGCGTTAGGCTCCTACGAGCAGTACTTC	CASSLVRLALGSYEQYF
TRBD1	TRBV7-2	few	TRBJ2-2	TGTGCCAGCAGCCCCTTGGGACAGGGGGTCGGGGAGCTGTTTTTT	CASSPLGQGVGELFF
TRBD1	TRBV12-5	.	TRBJ1-2	TGTGCTAGTGGTCGACAGGGGACCTATGGCTACACCTTC	CASGRQGTYGYTF
.	TRBV11-2	.	TRBJ2-2	TGTGCCAGCAGCCCCACGACAGTGGCAAACACCGGGGAGCTGTTTTTT	CASSPTTVANTGELFF
.	TRBV6-5	few	TRBJ2-3	TGTGCCAGCAGTTGGTCCCAGGGTGTTAGCACAGATACGCAGTATTTT	CASSWSQGVSTDTQYF
.	TRBV5-1	.	TRBJ1-1	TGCGCCAGCAGCTTGACCCAACACACTGAAGCTTTCTTT	CASSLTQHTEAFF
TRBD1	TRBV12-5	once	TRBJ1-5	TGTGCTAGTGGTCCGACAGGGGAGAGGGGACAGCCCCAGCATTTT	CASGPTGERGQPQHF
.	TRBV6-2/TRBV6-3	.	TRBJ2-7	TGTGCCAGCAGTTACTCGGGGTTTAATCCCAACGAGCAGTACTTC	CASSYSGFNPNEQYF
.	TRBV19	few	TRBJ1-5	TGTGCCAGTACGATGGTAACCGGGTTTGGTCAGCCCCAGCATTTT	CASTMVTGFGQPQHF
TRBD2	TRBV19	.	TRBJ2-1	TGTGCCAGTAGTATAGATGCGGGGGGAGCCTACAATGAGCAGTTCTTC	CASSIDAGGAYNEQFF
.	TRBV15	few	TRBJ1-2	TGTGCCACCAGCAGAGATGCTAGGACAGTGGGAGGCTACACCTTC	CATSRDARTVGGYTF
.	TRBV6-1	.	TRBJ1-2	TGTGCCAGCAGCCGCTATGGCTACACCTTC	CASSRYGYTF
TRBD1	TRBV7-3	once	TRBJ1-5	TGTGCCAGCAGCCCAGGGGGCTATACCAATCAGCCCCAGCATTTT	CASSPGGYTNQPQHF
.	TRBV25-1	.	TRBJ1-5	TGTGCCAGCAGTGAAGCCTGGACGGTTAATCAGCCCCAGCATTTT	CASSEAWTVNQPQHF
.	TRBV18	few	TRBJ1-1	TGTGCCAGCTCATCCTTGGATACAGGGTTGACTGAAGCTTTCTTT	CASSSLDTGLTEAFF
TRBD1	TRBV12-3/TRBV12-4	.	TRBJ1-6	TGTGCCAGCAGGGGGGGGACAGAGACCAATTCACCCCTCCACTTT	CASRGGTETNSPLHF
.	TRBV30	once	TRBJ1-6	TGTGCCTGGAGAGTGGGGCTTACACCGAATTCACCCCTCCACTTT	CAWRVGLTPNSPLHF